The rows below give T cell receptor beta chains drawn from one sample of a study of T cell responses to AZD1222 COVID-19 vaccine. Profiling relied on immunoSEQ multiplex PCR, and the TCRdb table lists in-frame clones only, not all of them. The top ten hold 4.5% to 6% of the sample, which has roughly 120,000 clones, around 88% seen once. The material sequenced was peripheral blood, taken on day 0 of AZD1222 vaccination. The receptors were gathered from an adult in good health. CDR3s include the opening cysteine and the closing phenylalanine or tryptophan. A D gene is named only where the DNA matches it firmly. A row's size may be missing; if present it is once, few, many or a size class.

clone size: -; V gene: TRBV4-3; J gene: TRBJ1-4; D gene: -; CDR3 protein: CASSQEGAEGRKLFF; CDR3 DNA: TGCGCCAGCAGCCAAGAAGGAGCTGAAGGTCGAAAACTGTTTTTT
clone size: -; V gene: TRBV21-1; J gene: TRBJ2-2; D gene: -; CDR3 protein: CASSKRDRGYTGELFF; CDR3 DNA: TGTGCCAGCAGCAAACGGGACAGGGGGTACACCGGGGAGCTGTTTTTT
clone size: -; V gene: TRBV6-5; J gene: TRBJ1-5; D gene: -; CDR3 protein: CASWDPSSNQPQHF; CDR3 DNA: TGTGCCAGCTGGGACCCATCTAGCAATCAGCCCCAGCATTTT
clone size: -; V gene: TRBV19; J gene: TRBJ2-1; D gene: TRBD1; CDR3 protein: CASSRQGSEQFF; CDR3 DNA: TGTGCCAGTAGTAGACAGGGCAGCGAGCAGTTCTTC
clone size: once; V gene: TRBV18; J gene: TRBJ1-1; D gene: -; CDR3 protein: CASSPPADNTEAFF; CDR3 DNA: TGTGCCAGCTCACCACCGGCAGATAACACTGAAGCTTTCTTT
clone size: once; V gene: TRBV7-2; J gene: TRBJ2-5; D gene: -; CDR3 protein: CASSLNARTEKETQYF; CDR3 DNA: TGTGCCAGCAGCTTAAACGCTCGGACAGAGAAAGAGACCCAGTACTTC
clone size: many; V gene: TRBV3-1/TRBV3-2; J gene: TRBJ2-1; D gene: -; CDR3 protein: CASSQSSEQFF; CDR3 DNA: TGTGCCAGCAGCCAATCTAGTGAGCAGTTCTTC
clone size: -; V gene: TRBV5-6; J gene: TRBJ1-1; D gene: -; CDR3 protein: CASSLGLGTEAFF; CDR3 DNA: TGTGCCAGCAGCTTGGGACTGGGCACTGAAGCTTTCTTT
clone size: -; V gene: TRBV6-5; J gene: TRBJ1-6; D gene: -; CDR3 protein: CASNRGRENSPLHF; CDR3 DNA: TGTGCCAGCAACCGGGGCCGGGAAAATTCACCCCTCCACTTT
clone size: -; V gene: TRBV5-5; J gene: TRBJ2-5; D gene: -; CDR3 protein: CASSFGQGETQYF; CDR3 DNA: TGTGCCAGCAGCTTTGGCCAGGGAGAGACCCAGTACTTC
clone size: -; V gene: TRBV7-2; J gene: TRBJ1-5; D gene: -; CDR3 protein: CASSLVQSFNQPQHF; CDR3 DNA: TGTGCCAGCAGCTTAGTGCAATCCTTCAATCAGCCCCAGCATTTT
clone size: -; V gene: TRBV24-1; J gene: TRBJ2-2; D gene: TRBD1; CDR3 protein: CATSDRDRGDTGELFF; CDR3 DNA: TGTGCCACCAGTGATAGGGACAGGGGGGACACCGGGGAGCTGTTTTTT
clone size: -; V gene: TRBV6-1; J gene: TRBJ1-1; D gene: -; CDR3 protein: CASSERAGTAGQKNTEAFF; CDR3 DNA: TGTGCCAGCAGTGAACGTGCGGGAACAGCGGGCCAAAAGAACACTGAAGCTTTCTTT